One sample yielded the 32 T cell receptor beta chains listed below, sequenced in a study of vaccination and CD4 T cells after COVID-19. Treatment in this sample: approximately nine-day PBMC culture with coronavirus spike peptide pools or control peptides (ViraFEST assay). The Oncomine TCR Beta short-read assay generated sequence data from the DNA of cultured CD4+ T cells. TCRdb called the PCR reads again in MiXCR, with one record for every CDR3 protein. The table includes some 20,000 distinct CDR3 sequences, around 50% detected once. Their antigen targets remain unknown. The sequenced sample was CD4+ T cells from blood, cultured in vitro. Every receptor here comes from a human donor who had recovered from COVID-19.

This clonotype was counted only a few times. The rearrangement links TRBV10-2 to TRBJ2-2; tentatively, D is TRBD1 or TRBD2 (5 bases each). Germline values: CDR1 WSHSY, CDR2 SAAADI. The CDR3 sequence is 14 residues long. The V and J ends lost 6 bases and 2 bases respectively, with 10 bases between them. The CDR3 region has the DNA TGCGCCAGCAGGGGACGGCTAAACACCGGGGAGCTGTTTTTT. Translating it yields CASRGRLNTGELFF.

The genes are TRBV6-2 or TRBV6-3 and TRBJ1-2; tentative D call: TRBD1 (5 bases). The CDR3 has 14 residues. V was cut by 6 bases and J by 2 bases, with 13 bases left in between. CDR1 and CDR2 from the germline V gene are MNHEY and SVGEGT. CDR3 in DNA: TGTGCCAGCAGCCCTGACAGTTTCAACTATGGCTACACCTTC. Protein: CASSPDSFNYGYTF.

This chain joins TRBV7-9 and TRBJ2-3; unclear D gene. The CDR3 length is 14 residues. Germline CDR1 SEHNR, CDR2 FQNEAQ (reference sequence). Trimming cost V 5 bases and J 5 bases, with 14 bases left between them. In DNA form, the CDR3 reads TGTGCCAGCAGCCCCCCCAGGTTCGAAGATACGCAGTATTTT. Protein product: CASSPPRFEDTQYF. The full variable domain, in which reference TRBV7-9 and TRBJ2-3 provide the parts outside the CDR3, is DTGVSQNPRHKITKRGQNVTFRCDPISEHNRLYWYRQTLGQGPEFLTYFQNEAQLEKSRLLSDRFSAERPKGSFSTLEIQRTEQGDSAMYLCASSPPRFEDTQYFGPGTRLTVL.

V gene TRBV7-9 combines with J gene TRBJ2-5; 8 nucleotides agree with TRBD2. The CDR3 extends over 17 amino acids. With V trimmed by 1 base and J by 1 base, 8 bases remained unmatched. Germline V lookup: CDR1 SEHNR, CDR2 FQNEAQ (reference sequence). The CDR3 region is CASSLDVGGGSQETQYF. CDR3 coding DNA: TGTGCCAGCAGCTTAGATGTTGGCGGGGGGTCCCAAGAGACCCAGTACTTC.

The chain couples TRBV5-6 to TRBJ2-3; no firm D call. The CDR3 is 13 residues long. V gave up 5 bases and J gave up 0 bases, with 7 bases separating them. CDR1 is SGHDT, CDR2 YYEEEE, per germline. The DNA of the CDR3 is TGTGCCAGCAGGAGAGAAAGCACAGATACGCAGTATTTT. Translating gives CASRRESTDTQYF. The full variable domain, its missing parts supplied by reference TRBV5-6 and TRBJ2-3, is DAGVTQSPTHLIKTRGQQVTLRCSPKSGHDTVSWYQQALGQGPQFIFQYYEEEERQRGNFPDRFSGHQFPNYSSELNVNALLLGDSALYLCASRRESTDTQYFGPGTRLTVL.

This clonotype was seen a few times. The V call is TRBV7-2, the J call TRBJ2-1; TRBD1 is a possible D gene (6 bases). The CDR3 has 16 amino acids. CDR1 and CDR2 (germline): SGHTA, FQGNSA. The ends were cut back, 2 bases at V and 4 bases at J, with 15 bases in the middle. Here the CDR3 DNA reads TGTGCCAGCAGCTTACAGACAGGTTTCTCTTACAATGAGCAGTTCTTC. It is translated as CASSLQTGFSYNEQFF.

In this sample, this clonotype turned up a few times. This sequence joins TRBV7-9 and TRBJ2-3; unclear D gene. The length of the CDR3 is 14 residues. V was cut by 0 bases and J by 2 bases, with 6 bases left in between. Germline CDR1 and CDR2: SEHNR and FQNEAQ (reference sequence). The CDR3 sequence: CASSLAGTTDTQYF. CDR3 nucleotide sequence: TGTGCCAGCAGCTTAGCAGGAACCACAGATACGCAGTATTTT.

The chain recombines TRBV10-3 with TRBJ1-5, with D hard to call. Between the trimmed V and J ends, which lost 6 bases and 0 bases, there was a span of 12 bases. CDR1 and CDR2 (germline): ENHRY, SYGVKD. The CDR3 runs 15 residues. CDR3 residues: CAIRADGHSNQPQHF. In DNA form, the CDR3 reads TGTGCCATCAGGGCGGACGGCCATAGCAATCAGCCCCAGCATTTT.

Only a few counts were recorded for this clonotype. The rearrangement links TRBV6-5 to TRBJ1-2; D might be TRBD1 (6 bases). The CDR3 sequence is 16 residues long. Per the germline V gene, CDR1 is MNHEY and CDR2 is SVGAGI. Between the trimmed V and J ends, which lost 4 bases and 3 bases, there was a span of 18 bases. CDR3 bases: TGTGCCAGCAGTTTTGGAGCTGGGGGCAGACACTATGGCTACACCTTC. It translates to CASSFGAGGRHYGYTF.

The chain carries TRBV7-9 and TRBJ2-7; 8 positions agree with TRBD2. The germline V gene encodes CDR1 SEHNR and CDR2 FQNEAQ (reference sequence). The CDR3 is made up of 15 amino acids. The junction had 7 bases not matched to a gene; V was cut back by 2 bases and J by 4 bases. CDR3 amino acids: CASSLSGTSGYEQYF. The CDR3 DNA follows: TGTGCCAGCAGCTTATCGGGGACTAGTGGGTACGAGCAGTACTTC.

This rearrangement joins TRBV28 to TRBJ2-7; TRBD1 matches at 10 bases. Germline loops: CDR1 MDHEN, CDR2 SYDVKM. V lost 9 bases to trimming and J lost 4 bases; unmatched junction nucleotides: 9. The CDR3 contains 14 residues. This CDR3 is CASMTGGDMYEQYF. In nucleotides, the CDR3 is TGTGCCAGTATGACAGGGGGCGATATGTACGAGCAGTACTTC.

In DNA, the CDR3 is TGTGCCAGTAGTATAGTAGGGAGAGGCACTGAAGCTTTCTTT. It encodes CASSIVGRGTEAFF. The rearrangement uses TRBV19 and TRBJ1-1; the D is unclear. Germline CDR1 LNHDA, CDR2 SQIVND (reference sequence). This CDR3 contains 14 residues. Trimming shortened V by 1 base and J by 4 bases, and 10 bases separated the two germline ends.

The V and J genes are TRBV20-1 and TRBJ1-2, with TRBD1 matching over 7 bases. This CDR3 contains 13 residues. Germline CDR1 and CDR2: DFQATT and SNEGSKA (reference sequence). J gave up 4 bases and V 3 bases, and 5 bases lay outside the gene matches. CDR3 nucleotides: TGCAGTGCTAGCAGACAGGGAGGCTATGGCTACACCTTC. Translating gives CSASRQGGYGYTF.

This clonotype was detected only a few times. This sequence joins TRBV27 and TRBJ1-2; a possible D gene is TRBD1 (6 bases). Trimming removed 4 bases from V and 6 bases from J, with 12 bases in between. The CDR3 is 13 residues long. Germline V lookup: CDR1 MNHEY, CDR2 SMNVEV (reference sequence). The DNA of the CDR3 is TGTGCCAGCAGTTCGCCGGGGGGCGATGGCTACACCTTC. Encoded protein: CASSSPGGDGYTF.

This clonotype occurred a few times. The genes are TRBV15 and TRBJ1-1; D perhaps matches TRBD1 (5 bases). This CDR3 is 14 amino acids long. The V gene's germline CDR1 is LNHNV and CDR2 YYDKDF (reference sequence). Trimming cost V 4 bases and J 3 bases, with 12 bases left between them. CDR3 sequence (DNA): TGTGCCACCAGCAAGGGCAGGGTCGACACTGAAGCTTTCTTT. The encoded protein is CATSKGRVDTEAFF.

The CDR3 nucleotides are TGTGCCAGCAGCTCAGGACAGCAGAACACTGAAGCTTTCTTT. This codes for CASSSGQQNTEAFF. The chain links TRBV7-9 to TRBJ1-1; maybe TRBD1 (6 bases). CDR3 length: 14 amino acids. V was clipped by 4 bases and J by 1 base, with 10 bases between them. The germline V gene has CDR1 SEHNR and CDR2 FQNEAQ (reference sequence).

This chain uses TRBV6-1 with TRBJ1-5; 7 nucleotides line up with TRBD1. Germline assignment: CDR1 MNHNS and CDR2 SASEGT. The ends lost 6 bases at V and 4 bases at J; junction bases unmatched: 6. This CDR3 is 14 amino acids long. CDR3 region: CASSKDRNNQPQHF. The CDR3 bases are TGTGCCAGCAGCAAGGACAGGAATAATCAGCCCCAGCATTTT.

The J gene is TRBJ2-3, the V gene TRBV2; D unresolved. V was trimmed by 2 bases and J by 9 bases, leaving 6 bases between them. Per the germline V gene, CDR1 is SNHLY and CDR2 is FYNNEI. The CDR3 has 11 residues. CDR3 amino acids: CASSESDTQYF. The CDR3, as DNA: TGTGCCAGCAGTGAAAGCGACACGCAGTATTTT.

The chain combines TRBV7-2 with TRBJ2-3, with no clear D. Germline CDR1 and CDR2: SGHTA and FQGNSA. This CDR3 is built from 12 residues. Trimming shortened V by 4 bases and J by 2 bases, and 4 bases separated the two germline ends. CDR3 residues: CASSSSTDTQYF. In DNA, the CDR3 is TGTGCCAGCAGCTCCTCCACAGATACGCAGTATTTT.

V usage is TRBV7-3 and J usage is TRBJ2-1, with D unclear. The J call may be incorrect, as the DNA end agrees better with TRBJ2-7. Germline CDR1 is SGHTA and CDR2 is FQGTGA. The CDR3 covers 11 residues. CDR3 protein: CASSQSFEQYF. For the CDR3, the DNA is TGTGCCAGCAGCCAGTCTTTCGAGCAGTACTTC.

DNA for the CDR3: TGTGCCATCAGTGAGGCTGCCAGCGGGAGGTCCGGGGAGCTGTTTTTT. Translation: CAISEAASGRSGELFF. The chain uses TRBV10-3 and TRBJ2-2, with 9 nucleotides matching TRBD2. The CDR3 spans 16 residues. The germline V gene has CDR1 ENHRY and CDR2 SYGVKD. After removal of 2 bases from V and 6 bases from J, the junction contained 7 bases not matched to a gene.

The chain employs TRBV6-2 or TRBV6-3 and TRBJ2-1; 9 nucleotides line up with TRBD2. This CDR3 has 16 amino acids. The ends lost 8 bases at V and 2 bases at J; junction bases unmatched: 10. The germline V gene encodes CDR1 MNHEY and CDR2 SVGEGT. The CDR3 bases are TGTGCCAGCTTCAGCGGGGGGACAATTACCTACAATGAGCAGTTCTTC. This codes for CASFSGGTITYNEQFF.

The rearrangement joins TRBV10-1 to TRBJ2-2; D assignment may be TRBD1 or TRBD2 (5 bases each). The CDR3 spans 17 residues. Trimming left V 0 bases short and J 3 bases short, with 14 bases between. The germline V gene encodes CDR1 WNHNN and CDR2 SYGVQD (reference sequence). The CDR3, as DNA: TGCGCCAGCAGTGAGTCCGAGAGGGGCAAAGACACCGGGGAGCTGTTTTTT. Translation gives CASSESERGKDTGELFF.

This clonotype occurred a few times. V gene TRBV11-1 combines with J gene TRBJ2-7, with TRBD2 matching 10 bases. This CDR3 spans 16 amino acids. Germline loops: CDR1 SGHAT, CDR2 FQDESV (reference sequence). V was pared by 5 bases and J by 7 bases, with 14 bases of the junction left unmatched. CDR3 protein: CASSPGLARSLREQYF. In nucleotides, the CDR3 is TGTGCCAGCAGCCCGGGACTAGCGCGATCACTCAGGGAGCAGTACTTC.

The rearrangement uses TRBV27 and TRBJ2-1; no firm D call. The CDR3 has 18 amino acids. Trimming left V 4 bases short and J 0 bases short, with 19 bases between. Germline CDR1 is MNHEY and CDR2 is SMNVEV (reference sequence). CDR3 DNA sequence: TGTGCCAGCAGTTCTCCTACCGGACCGGTCCCCTCCTACAATGAGCAGTTCTTC. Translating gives CASSSPTGPVPSYNEQFF.

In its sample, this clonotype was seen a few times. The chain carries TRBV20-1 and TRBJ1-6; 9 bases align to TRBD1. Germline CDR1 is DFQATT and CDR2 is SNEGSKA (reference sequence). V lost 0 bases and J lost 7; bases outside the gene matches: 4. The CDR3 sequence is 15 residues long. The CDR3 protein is CSARDPGQGNSPLHF. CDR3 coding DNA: TGCAGTGCTAGAGATCCGGGACAGGGCAATTCACCCCTCCACTTT.

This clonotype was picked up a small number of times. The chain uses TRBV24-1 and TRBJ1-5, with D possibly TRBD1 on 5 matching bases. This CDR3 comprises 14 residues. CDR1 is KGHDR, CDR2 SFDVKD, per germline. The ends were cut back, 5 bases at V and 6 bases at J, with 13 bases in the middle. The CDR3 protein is CATSARDGTQPQHF. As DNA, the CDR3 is TGTGCCACCAGTGCCAGGGACGGCACTCAGCCCCAGCATTTT.

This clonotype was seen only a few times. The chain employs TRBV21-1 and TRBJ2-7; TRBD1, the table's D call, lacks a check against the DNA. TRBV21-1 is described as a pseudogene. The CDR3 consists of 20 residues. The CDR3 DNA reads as TGTGCCAGCAGCAAAGGACTCAGGGACAGGGTACGGCTGACGATCTACGAGCAGTACTTC. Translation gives CASSKGLRDRVRLTIYEQYF.

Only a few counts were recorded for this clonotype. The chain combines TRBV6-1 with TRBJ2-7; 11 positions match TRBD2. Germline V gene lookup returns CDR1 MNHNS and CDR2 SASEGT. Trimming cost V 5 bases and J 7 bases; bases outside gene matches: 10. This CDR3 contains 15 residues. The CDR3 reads CASSLLAGALREQYF. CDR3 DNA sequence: TGTGCCAGCAGTCTACTAGCGGGGGCCCTCCGGGAGCAGTACTTC.

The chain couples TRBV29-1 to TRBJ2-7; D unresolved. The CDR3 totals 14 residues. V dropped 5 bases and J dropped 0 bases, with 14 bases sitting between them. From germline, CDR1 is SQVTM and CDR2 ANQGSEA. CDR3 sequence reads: CSVKPWTGSYEQYF. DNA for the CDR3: TGCAGCGTTAAACCCTGGACGGGCTCCTACGAGCAGTACTTC.

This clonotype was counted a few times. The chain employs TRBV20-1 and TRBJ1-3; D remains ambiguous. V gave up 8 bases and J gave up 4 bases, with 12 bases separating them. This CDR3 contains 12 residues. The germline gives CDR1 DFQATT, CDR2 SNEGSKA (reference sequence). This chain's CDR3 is CSTDSAGNTIYF. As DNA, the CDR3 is TGCAGTACTGATTCTGCGGGAAACACCATATATTTT.

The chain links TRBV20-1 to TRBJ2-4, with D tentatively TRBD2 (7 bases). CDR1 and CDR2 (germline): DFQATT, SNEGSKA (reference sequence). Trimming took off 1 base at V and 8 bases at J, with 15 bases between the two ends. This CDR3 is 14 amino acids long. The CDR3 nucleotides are TGCAGTGCTAGAGGCGGCGGGGGCGGTGACATTCAGTACTTC. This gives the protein CSARGGGGGDIQYF.